These 28 T cell receptor beta chains originate from one sample sequenced in a study of T cell responses to AZD1222 COVID-19 vaccine (dated by TCRdb to the early 2020s). This sample's time point label indicates: baseline before first vaccination. Library creation used the immunoSEQ multiplex PCR assay. TCRdb provides this immuneACCESS table in a form limited to in-frame rearrangements. Some clones are lacking; in checked studies, under half of them reflect an unresolved V gene, and why the rest are absent is not known. The sample data list about 120,000 clones, and approximately 84% of these were observed just once. The ten largest clones add up to around 7.5% of the sample. Sequenced here: peripheral blood, sampled on day 0 of AZD1222 vaccination. All receptors come from an adult in good health.

The genes are TRBV5-1 and TRBJ2-1, with 9 nucleotides matching TRBD2. J gave up 8 bases and V 1 base, and 7 bases lay outside the gene matches. Germline CDR1 and CDR2: SGHRS and YFSETQ. This CDR3 comprises 15 residues. The CDR3 DNA is TGCGCCAGCAGCTTGAACGCGGGAGGGCCCTATGAGCAGTTCTTC. Protein: CASSLNAGGPYEQFF.

This clone was observed a single time. V gene TRBV14 combines with J gene TRBJ1-6; D remains ambiguous. The germline V and J ends were trimmed by 4 bases and 14 bases, with 21 bases remaining between them. CDR1 and CDR2 (germline): SGHDN, FVKESK. The CDR3 has 15 amino acids. The CDR3 DNA follows: TGTGCCAGCAGCCCCGGGAATAACTACCGCGGGACCCTCCACTTT. Amino acid sequence: CASSPGNNYRGTLHF.

The CDR3 region has the DNA TGTGCCATCAGCCCAGAAATGAACACTGAAGCTTTCTTT. Amino acids: CAISPEMNTEAFF. This chain joins TRBV10-3 and TRBJ1-1; D ambiguous. The CDR3 spans 13 residues. The V gene's germline CDR1 is ENHRY and CDR2 SYGVKD. V was trimmed by 6 bases and J by 0 bases, leaving 8 bases between them.

The V call is TRBV9, the J call TRBJ2-5; TRBD2 matches at 7 bases. CDR3 length: 17 amino acids. The V gene end was trimmed by 3 bases and the J gene end by 2 bases; junction bases not matched to a gene: 13. Germline lookup yields CDR1 SGDLS and CDR2 YYNGEE. The CDR3 loop is CASSARPLAEPQETQYF. The DNA for the CDR3 is TGTGCCAGCAGCGCCAGACCCCTAGCGGAACCTCAAGAGACCCAGTACTTC.

This clone was observed a few times. The chain links TRBV28 to TRBJ2-2, with D possibly TRBD1 on 6 matching bases. V lost 5 bases to trimming and J lost 0 bases, with 10 bases between them. The CDR3 spans 15 residues. Germline V CDR1 and CDR2: MDHEN, SYDVKM. CDR3 coding DNA: TGTGCCAGCAGTCCCGGGACACCGAACACCGGGGAGCTGTTTTTT. It encodes CASSPGTPNTGELFF.

Concerning this clone: The junction shows a germline mismatch at one end, possibly a read error. The chain recombines TRBV27 with TRBJ2-1, with D unclear. The CDR3 covers 13 residues. Germline V gene data show CDR1 as MNHEY and CDR2 as SMNVEV (reference sequence). In DNA form, the CDR3 reads TGTGCCAGCAGTTTATCGGCCTACAATGACCAGTTCTTC. Translating gives CASSLSAYNDQFF.

The genes are TRBV28 and TRBJ1-1; maybe TRBD1 (6 bases). The ends were cut back, 4 bases at V and 0 bases at J, with 15 bases in the middle. Germline assignment: CDR1 MDHEN and CDR2 SYDVKM. The CDR3 runs 16 residues. The CDR3 sequence: CASSSNTGSMNTEAFF. CDR3 nucleotide sequence: TGTGCCAGCAGTTCGAACACAGGGAGCATGAACACTGAAGCTTTCTTT.

This clone was seen only once. The V gene is TRBV18, the J gene TRBJ1-2; D is perhaps TRBD1 (5 bases). From germline, CDR1 is KGHSH and CDR2 LQKENI. Trimming removed 2 bases from V and 2 bases from J, with 9 bases in between. The length of the CDR3 is 14 residues. The CDR3 DNA reads as TGTGCCAGCTCACCAGGGGCGCAGAACTATGGCTACACCTTC. Protein sequence: CASSPGAQNYGYTF. Supplemented by reference TRBV18 and TRBJ1-2, the full variable domain reads NAGVMQNPRHLVRRRGQEARLRCSPMKGHSHVYWYRQLPEEGLKFMVYLQKENIIDESGMPKERFSAEFPKEGPSILRIQQVVRGDSAAYFCASSPGAQNYGYTFGSGTRLTVV.

The chain couples TRBV6-5 to TRBJ1-2; 8 bases fit TRBD1. Per germline, CDR1 MNHEY and CDR2 SVGAGI. The CDR3 covers 13 residues. V lost 6 bases to trimming and J lost 6 bases; unmatched junction nucleotides: 6. The CDR3 region has the DNA TGTGCCAGCAGAACGACAGGGGACGATGGCTACACCTTC. Translated, it gives CASRTTGDDGYTF.

The chain joins TRBV30 to TRBJ2-7; no reliable D call. CDR3 length: 13 amino acids. Deletions cut 8 bases from V and 2 bases from J, with 16 bases between. Germline assignment: CDR1 GTSNPN and CDR2 SVGIG (reference sequence). The CDR3 nucleotides are TGTGCCGGGATTCTAACGGTAACCTACGAGCAGTACTTC. It encodes CAGILTVTYEQYF. The full variable domain, completed using reference TRBV30 and TRBJ2-7, is SQTIHQWPATLVQPVGSPLSLECTVEGTSNPNLYWYRQAAGRGLQLLFYSVGIGQISSEVPQNLSASRPQDRQFILSSKKLLLSDSGFYLCAGILTVTYEQYFGPGTRLTVT.

The chain joins TRBV3-1 (or the pseudogene TRBV3-2) to TRBJ1-1; 8 bases are shared with TRBD1. V lost 5 bases to trimming and J lost 11 bases; unmatched junction nucleotides: 4. This CDR3 has 11 amino acids. CDR1 and CDR2 (germline): LGHDT, YNNKEL (reference sequence). CDR3 residues: CASSGRDRAFF. CDR3 in DNA: TGTGCCAGCAGCGGCCGGGACAGGGCTTTCTTT.

The count of this clone is one. This chain connects TRBV3-1 (or the pseudogene TRBV3-2) to TRBJ1-3; D is unclear. This CDR3 region has 15 residues. The V gene's germline CDR1 is LGHDT and CDR2 YNNKEL (reference sequence). V lost 1 base and J lost 0, with 7 bases in between. CDR3 nucleotide sequence: TGTGCCAGCAGCCAAGCCCTATTCTCTGGAAACACCATATATTTT. Encoded protein: CASSQALFSGNTIYF.

The chain joins TRBV19 to TRBJ2-7; maybe TRBD1 (5 bases). V dropped 1 base and J dropped 0 bases, with 7 bases sitting between them. The CDR3 loop spans 14 amino acids. Germline CDR1 reads LNHDA; CDR2 reads SQIVND (reference sequence). Here the CDR3 reads CASSIGQSSYEQYF. The CDR3 DNA follows: TGTGCCAGTAGTATAGGACAGAGCTCCTACGAGCAGTACTTC.

This chain uses TRBV19 with TRBJ1-1; D is unclear. V was trimmed by 5 bases and J by 10 bases, leaving 11 bases between them. Germline-derived CDR1 and CDR2 are LNHDA and SQIVND (reference sequence). CDR3 length: 11 residues. The chain's CDR3 is CASSAGRGAFF. The CDR3, as DNA: TGTGCCAGTAGTGCCGGGCGAGGAGCTTTCTTT.

J is TRBJ1-5 and V is TRBV27; D gene uncertain. Trimming took off 2 bases at V and 12 bases at J, with 11 bases between the two ends. The V gene's germline CDR1 is MNHEY and CDR2 SMNVEV (reference sequence). CDR3 length: 12 residues. Written as DNA, the CDR3 is TGTGCCAGCAGTTTAATCGGCGAGGACCAGCATTTT. Translation gives CASSLIGEDQHF.

This chain connects TRBV10-2 to TRBJ2-5; D unclear. V lost 2 bases to trimming and J lost 5 bases, with 3 bases between them. CDR3 length equals 11 residues. CDR1 is WSHSY, CDR2 SAAADI, per germline. The CDR3 nucleotides read TGCGCCAGCAGTGAGGTTGAGACCCAGTACTTC. It is translated as CASSEVETQYF.

The chain recombines TRBV7-3 with TRBJ1-4; D not certain. Germline V gives CDR1 SGHTA, CDR2 FQGTGA. The CDR3 runs to 15 residues. The V gene lost 4 bases and the J gene lost 6 bases, with 15 bases spanning the gap. The CDR3 DNA reads as TGTGCCAGCAGCTCCTTTGGGGTTCTGGATGAAAAACTGTTTTTT. Translation: CASSSFGVLDEKLFF.

The genes are TRBV6-5 and TRBJ1-6; D gene uncertain. Germline CDR1 MNHEY, CDR2 SVGAGI. V shed 7 bases and J shed 7 bases, with 14 bases lying between them. This CDR3 spans 14 amino acids. The CDR3 DNA is TGTGCCAGCACCCCTTTGGGCGACAATTCACCCCTCCACTTT. Translating gives CASTPLGDNSPLHF.

Written as DNA, the CDR3 is TGTGCCTGGAATCCGGGACAAACAAACGAAAAACTGTTTTTT. Translated: CAWNPGQTNEKLFF. V is TRBV30 and J is TRBJ1-4, with D perhaps matching TRBD1 (6 bases). This CDR3 has 14 amino acids. V lost 4 bases and J 8 bases, leaving 17 bases between the germline ends. Germline CDR1 reads GTSNPN; CDR2 reads SVGIG (reference sequence).

The chain has TRBV3-1 (or the pseudogene TRBV3-2) and TRBJ1-1, with TRBD1 as a possible D gene (6 bases). Trimming stripped 3 bases from V and 5 bases from J, with 13 bases between. Germline lookup yields CDR1 LGHDT and CDR2 YNNKEL (reference sequence). The CDR3 runs to 14 residues. The CDR3 region is CASSQTDRATEAFF. The CDR3 DNA is TGTGCCAGCAGCCAGACGGACAGAGCTACTGAAGCTTTCTTT.

V usage is TRBV6-6 and J usage is TRBJ1-1; no clear D. The CDR3 has 14 residues. V was shortened by 6 bases and J by 0 bases, with 11 bases between the two germline ends. The germline gives CDR1 MNHNY, CDR2 SVGAGI (reference sequence). CDR3 nucleotides: TGTGCCAGCAGGCCACAGCAAATGAACACTGAAGCTTTCTTT. Protein: CASRPQQMNTEAFF.

This sequence joins TRBV7-9 and TRBJ1-6; D ambiguous. The CDR3 runs to 14 residues. V was cut by 5 bases and J by 9 bases, with 14 bases left in between. Per germline, CDR1 SEHNR and CDR2 FQNEAQ (reference sequence). In nucleotides, the CDR3 is TGTGCCAGCAGCCACACAGACGTCAGTTCACCCCTCCACTTT. Translating it yields CASSHTDVSSPLHF.

This chain joins TRBV7-3 and TRBJ1-6, with D maybe TRBD1 (5 bases). The germline CDR1 and CDR2 sequences are SGHTA and FQGTGA. The V end lost 4 bases, the J end lost 5 bases, and 15 bases lay between the germline ends. The CDR3 totals 16 residues. CDR3 residues: CASSSGSRGNNSPLHF. The DNA of the CDR3 is TGTGCCAGCAGCTCCGGTAGCCGGGGCAATAATTCACCCCTCCACTTT.

The chain carries TRBV6-5 and TRBJ1-1; no reliable D call. Trimming left V 4 bases short and J 4 bases short, with 10 bases between. Per the germline V gene, CDR1 is MNHEY and CDR2 is SVGAGI. CDR3 length equals 13 residues. The CDR3 region has the DNA TGTGCCAGCAGTTCCATGACCGGCACTGAAGCTTTCTTT. It codes for CASSSMTGTEAFF.

V usage is TRBV3-1 (or the pseudogene TRBV3-2) and J usage is TRBJ1-3; D unclear. CDR1 is LGHDT and CDR2 is YNNKEL in the germline V gene (reference sequence). The V end lost 4 bases, the J end lost 7 bases, and 17 bases lay between the germline ends. CDR3 size: 15 residues. CDR3 in DNA: TGTGCCAGCAGCCCCCCATTGCAACCCGAGAACACCATATATTTT. Translated: CASSPPLQPENTIYF.

The chain joins TRBV11-3 to TRBJ1-1; TRBD1 is a possible D gene (5 bases). The CDR3 totals 13 residues. Germline CDR1 SGHNT, CDR2 YENEEA. Trimming removed 6 bases from V and 5 bases from J, with 13 bases in between. DNA of the CDR3: TGTGCCAGCAGTCTAGGGGTTGGAACTGAAGCTTTCTTT. Translating gives CASSLGVGTEAFF.

V gene TRBV24-1 combines with J gene TRBJ2-3, with 11 bases lining up with TRBD2. The junction had 2 bases not matched to a gene; V was cut back by 1 base and J by 3 bases. This CDR3 region has 16 residues. From germline, CDR1 is KGHDR and CDR2 SFDVKD. The CDR3: CATSDLLAGDTDTQYF. The CDR3 DNA reads as TGTGCCACCAGTGATTTACTAGCGGGGGATACAGATACGCAGTATTTT.

The chain combines TRBV5-1 with TRBJ2-2, with 9 bases identical to TRBD1. This CDR3 has 16 residues. The germline V gene has CDR1 SGHRS and CDR2 YFSETQ. V lost 0 bases and J lost 3; bases outside the gene matches: 3. For the CDR3, the DNA is TGCGCCAGCAGCTTGGTGACAGGGGGGGACACCGGGGAGCTGTTTTTT. Translation: CASSLVTGGDTGELFF.